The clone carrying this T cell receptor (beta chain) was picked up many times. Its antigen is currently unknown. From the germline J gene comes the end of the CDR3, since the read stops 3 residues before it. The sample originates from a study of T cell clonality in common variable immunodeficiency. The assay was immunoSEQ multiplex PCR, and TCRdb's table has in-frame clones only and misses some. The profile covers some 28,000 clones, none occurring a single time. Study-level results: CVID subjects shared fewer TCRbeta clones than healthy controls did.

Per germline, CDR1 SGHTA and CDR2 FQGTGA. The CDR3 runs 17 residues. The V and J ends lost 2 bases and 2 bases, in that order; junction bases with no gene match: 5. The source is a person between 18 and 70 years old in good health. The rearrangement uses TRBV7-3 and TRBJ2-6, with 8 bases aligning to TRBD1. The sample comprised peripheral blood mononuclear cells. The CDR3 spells CASSLRGQGAGANVLTF. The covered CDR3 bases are TGTGCCAGCAGCTTACGAGGACAGGGTGCTGGGGCCAACGTC.